The next 27 T cell receptor beta chains were all read from a single sample in a study of cytomegalovirus exposure and HLA in healthy donors. The primer mix had 60 Vbeta and 13 Jbeta primers. TCRdb keeps only in-frame clones here, not all; method: immunoSEQ multiplex PCR. The data contain under 200,000 clones, 65% to 90% of them singletons. Sequenced sample: PBMCs. The receptor set was obtained from a human donor in good health.

On this clone itself: Relative to the germline gene, one junction end is altered; a read error may explain this. This sequence joins TRBV7-9 and TRBJ2-1, with TRBD2 identical over 7 bases. Germline lookup yields CDR1 SEHNR and CDR2 FQNEAQ (reference sequence). CDR3 size: 12 residues. The CDR3 DNA sequence: TGTTCCAGCAGCTTGGGGGGGTCAGAGCAGTTCTTC. Its protein product is CSSSLGGSEQFF.

The chain couples TRBV2 to TRBJ2-3, with a weak D call TRBD2 (6 bases). The V end was cut by 6 bases, the J end by 4 bases, with 23 bases between. Germline-derived CDR1 and CDR2 are SNHLY and FYNNEI. The CDR3 is 17 residues long. Here the CDR3 reads CASSEGLVPPNADTQYF. CDR3 DNA: TGTGCCAGCAGCGAGGGACTGGTCCCTCCCAACGCAGATACGCAGTATTTT.

This chain connects TRBV6-6 to TRBJ1-2; D is unclear. The V end lost 1 base, the J end lost 3 bases, and 12 bases lay between the germline ends. CDR1 MNHNY and CDR2 SVGAGI come from the germline V gene (reference sequence). There are 15 residues in the CDR3. The CDR3 bases are TGTGCCAGCAGTTACTACGCCCAGGTCGACTATGGCTACACCTTC. This translates into CASSYYAQVDYGYTF.

This clone was detected a few times. The V and J genes are TRBV6-6 and TRBJ2-7, with D perhaps matching TRBD1 (6 bases). The CDR3 loop spans 12 amino acids. Germline loops: CDR1 MNHNY, CDR2 SVGAGI (reference sequence). The V gene lost 6 bases and the J gene lost 6 bases, with 12 bases spanning the gap. As DNA, the CDR3 is TGTGCCAGCAGGGCTACAGGGTTCGAGCAGTACTTC. Translation gives CASRATGFEQYF.

This chain links TRBV6-5 with TRBJ2-2; 11 bases are shared with TRBD1. J was trimmed by 7 bases and V by 4 bases; bases with no gene match: 2. CDR3 length: 14 residues. In germline, CDR1 is MNHEY, CDR2 SVGAGI. CDR3 DNA: TGTGCCAGCAGTTTCGGGACAGGGGGCGGGGAGCTGTTTTTT. This sequence encodes CASSFGTGGGELFF.

This clone turned up a few times. The rearrangement joins TRBV10-1 to TRBJ2-1; 9 bases fit TRBD1. The CDR3 contains 14 residues. The junction had 3 bases not matched to a gene; V was cut back by 3 bases and J by 6 bases. In germline, CDR1 is WNHNN, CDR2 SYGVQD (reference sequence). This chain's CDR3 is CASSDWTGVNEQFF. Here the CDR3 DNA reads TGCGCCAGCAGTGACTGGACAGGGGTCAATGAGCAGTTCTTC.

The gene calls are TRBV7-9 and TRBJ2-7; TRBD1 matches at 11 bases. This CDR3 contains 15 residues. V was pared by 5 bases and J by 5 bases, with 8 bases of the junction left unmatched. Germline loops: CDR1 SEHNR, CDR2 FQNEAQ (reference sequence). CDR3 in amino acids: CASSPGQGASNEQYF. As DNA, the CDR3 is TGTGCCAGCAGCCCAGGACAGGGGGCATCGAACGAGCAGTACTTC.

The chain employs TRBV10-2 and TRBJ2-1; D remains ambiguous. CDR1 is WSHSY, CDR2 SAAADI, per germline. The CDR3 is 12 residues long. V lost 5 bases, J lost 7 bases, and 9 bases lay in between. The CDR3 DNA is TGCGCCAGCAGTTCGTCAGCGAATGAGCAGTTCTTC. Protein sequence: CASSSSANEQFF.

CDR3 bases: TGTGCCAGCAGCTTGGGCGGGTCTCCCTACGAGCAGTACTTC. Its protein product is CASSLGGSPYEQYF. The gene calls are TRBV5-6 and TRBJ2-7; weak D call: TRBD2 (5 bases). V was clipped by 0 bases and J by 2 bases, with 9 bases between them. This CDR3 comprises 14 residues. CDR1 and CDR2 (germline): SGHDT, YYEEEE. Filled out from reference TRBV5-6 and TRBJ2-7, the complete variable domain reads DAGVTQSPTHLIKTRGQQVTLRCSPKSGHDTVSWYQQALGQGPQFIFQYYEEEERQRGNFPDRFSGHQFPNYSSELNVNALLLGDSALYLCASSLGGSPYEQYFGPGTRLTVT.

The chain carries TRBV7-2 and TRBJ2-7; 7 positions agree with TRBD2. CDR1 and CDR2 (germline): SGHTA, FQGNSA. The CDR3 loop spans 15 amino acids. Germline trimming cut 1 base from V and 4 bases from J; bases unmatched to any gene: 7. CDR3 protein: CASSLVVGRGYEQYF. CDR3 nucleotides: TGTGCCAGCAGCTTAGTGGTAGGGCGGGGGTACGAGCAGTACTTC.

The chain has TRBV11-2 and TRBJ1-2; 9 bases line up with TRBD1. Germline V gene lookup returns CDR1 SGHAT and CDR2 FQNNGV. This CDR3 region has 13 residues. J gave up 8 bases and V 5 bases, and 6 bases lay outside the gene matches. The CDR3 loop reads CASSADRGDGYTF. The CDR3 nucleotides are TGTGCCAGCAGCGCCGACAGGGGGGACGGCTACACCTTC.

V and J are TRBV9 and TRBJ2-1; D is uncertain. CDR3 length equals 15 residues. CDR1 and CDR2 from the germline V gene are SGDLS and YYNGEE. V lost 0 bases to trimming and J lost 0 bases, with 7 bases between them. The CDR3 loop is CASSVGLSSYNEQFF. The CDR3 bases are TGTGCCAGCAGCGTAGGCCTCAGCTCCTACAATGAGCAGTTCTTC. The whole variable domain, filled in from reference TRBV9 and TRBJ2-1, reads DSGVTQTPKHLITATGQRVTLRCSPRSGDLSVYWYQQSLDQGLQFLIQYYNGEERAKGNILERFSAQQFPDLHSELNLSSLELGDSALYFCASSVGLSSYNEQFFGPGTRLTVL.

The CDR3 bases are TGTGCCAGCAGCTCCCAGGGAACCTACGAGCAGTACTTC. The encoded protein is CASSSQGTYEQYF. The chain carries TRBV5-4 and TRBJ2-7, with D possibly being TRBD1 (5 bases). Germline loops: CDR1 SGHNT, CDR2 YYREEE (reference sequence). V lost 3 bases and J 2 bases, leaving 9 bases between the germline ends. This CDR3 spans 13 amino acids.

The J gene is TRBJ2-7, the V gene TRBV5-1, with a weak D call TRBD2 (7 bases). Germline CDR1 SGHRS, CDR2 YFSETQ. The CDR3 is made up of 15 amino acids. The germline V and J ends were trimmed by 2 bases and 6 bases, with 18 bases remaining between them. CDR3 residues: CASSFPRGPPFEQYF. CDR3 DNA: TGCGCCAGCAGCTTTCCGCGGGGGCCTCCGTTCGAGCAGTACTTC.

This chain links TRBV19 with TRBJ1-5; 12 bases are shared with TRBD1. The ends lost 8 bases at V and 2 bases at J; junction bases unmatched: 7. From germline, CDR1 is LNHDA and CDR2 SQIVND (reference sequence). This CDR3 spans 16 amino acids. This CDR3 is CASGGTGGLGNQPQHF. The CDR3 DNA follows: TGTGCCAGTGGGGGGACAGGGGGCTTGGGCAATCAGCCCCAGCATTTT.

The J gene is TRBJ1-4, the V gene TRBV5-1; TRBD1 agrees at 9 bases. CDR1 and CDR2 (germline): SGHRS, YFSETQ. V was pared by 1 base and J by 0 bases, with 13 bases of the junction left unmatched. The CDR3 covers 20 residues. CDR3 protein: CASSLPTGGEFKATNEKLFF. For the CDR3, the DNA is TGCGCCAGCAGCTTGCCCACAGGGGGCGAGTTCAAAGCAACTAATGAAAAACTGTTTTTT.

This clone was counted a single time. The chain carries TRBV27 and TRBJ1-5; 10 bases agree with TRBD1. V was clipped by 5 bases and J by 4 bases; unmatched bases: 5. CDR3 length equals 15 residues. From germline, CDR1 is MNHEY and CDR2 SMNVEV (reference sequence). This chain's CDR3 is CASSLRQGANQPQHF. The CDR3 DNA sequence: TGTGCCAGCAGTCTAAGACAGGGGGCGAATCAGCCCCAGCATTTT.

The CDR3 reads CASSSRGGLNEQFF. CDR3 nucleotide sequence: TGTGCCAGCAGTTCGCGGGGGGGCCTTAATGAGCAGTTCTTC. The J gene is TRBJ2-1, the V gene TRBV27, with 9 nucleotides matching TRBD2. Germline values: CDR1 MNHEY, CDR2 SMNVEV (reference sequence). The junction had 5 bases not matched to a gene; V was cut back by 4 bases and J by 7 bases. There are 14 residues in the CDR3.

The chain joins TRBV19 to TRBJ1-1; 9 bases line up with TRBD1. This CDR3 is built from 16 residues. The germline V gene encodes CDR1 LNHDA and CDR2 SQIVND (reference sequence). The V and J ends lost 6 bases and 5 bases, in that order; junction bases with no gene match: 13. The CDR3 DNA is TGTGCCAGTAGAATGCACAGTGGGACAGGGAGGACTGAAGCTTTCTTT. As protein: CASRMHSGTGRTEAFF.

The chain links TRBV7-2 to TRBJ1-4, with 9 bases fitting TRBD1. Trimming at V came to 5 bases and at J to 13 bases, leaving 5 bases not matched to a gene. Germline loops: CDR1 SGHTA, CDR2 FQGNSA. The CDR3 extends over 12 amino acids. DNA for the CDR3: TGTGCCAGCAGCCACCGACAGGGGGGACTGTTTTTT. This translates into CASSHRQGGLFF.

The chain carries TRBV6-1 and TRBJ1-1; the D gene is possibly TRBD1 (6 bases). Germline V gene data show CDR1 as MNHNS and CDR2 as SASEGT. Trimming shortened V by 0 bases and J by 4 bases, and 18 bases separated the two germline ends. CDR3 length equals 17 residues. The DNA of the CDR3 is TGTGCCAGCAGTGAAGCGCTTCGGGGGGCGCTAACCACTGAAGCTTTCTTT. Its protein is CASSEALRGALTTEAFF.

The chain employs TRBV4-1 and TRBJ2-5, with TRBD2 identical over 9 bases. This CDR3 contains 16 residues. The germline V gene encodes CDR1 MGHRA and CDR2 YSYEKL. Germline trimming cut 3 bases from V and 5 bases from J; bases unmatched to any gene: 10. CDR3 protein: CASSQFSGGAVETQYF. The DNA of the CDR3 is TGCGCCAGCAGCCAGTTTAGCGGGGGAGCCGTGGAGACCCAGTACTTC.

The chain recombines TRBV11-3 with TRBJ2-1, with TRBD2 as a possible D gene (7 bases). Germline V gene data show CDR1 as SGHNT and CDR2 as YENEEA. The CDR3 runs to 15 residues. Trimming took off 6 bases at V and 6 bases at J, with 18 bases between the two ends. CDR3 DNA sequence: TGTGCCAGCAGTCCGACGAGGGGGAGGGGCAATGAGCAGTTCTTC. Translation: CASSPTRGRGNEQFF. Using reference TRBV11-3 and TRBJ2-1 for the parts outside the CDR3, the full variable domain is EAGVVQSPRYKIIEKKQPVAFWCNPISGHNTLYWYLQNLGQGPELLIRYENEEAVDDSQLPKDRFSAERLKGVDSTLKIQPAELGDSAVYLCASSPTRGRGNEQFFGPGTRLTVL.

This chain links TRBV6-6 with TRBJ2-3, with 8 bases identical to TRBD1. The CDR3 sequence is 15 residues long. The V segment lost 3 bases and the J segment 4 bases; nucleotides outside the gene matches: 6. Germline V gene sequence: CDR1 MNHNY, CDR2 SVGAGI (reference sequence). The CDR3 reads CASSYDSQGADTQYF. The CDR3 coding sequence is TGTGCCAGCAGTTATGATTCACAGGGGGCAGATACGCAGTATTTT.

This chain joins TRBV12-5 and TRBJ1-2; perhaps TRBD1 as D (5 bases). V lost 4 bases, J lost 2 bases, and 8 bases lay in between. The germline V gene has CDR1 LGHNT and CDR2 FRNRAP. The CDR3 is made up of 13 amino acids. This CDR3 reads CASGWGPNYGYTF. The CDR3 DNA reads TGTGCTAGTGGTTGGGGCCCCAACTATGGCTACACCTTC.

The rearrangement joins TRBV7-2 to TRBJ2-1; 12 bases fit TRBD2. There are 14 residues in the CDR3. Losses at the gene ends were 2 bases for V and 7 bases for J; bases not matched to a gene: 0. Germline CDR1 SGHTA, CDR2 FQGNSA. CDR3 loop: CASSLTSGGNEQFF. The CDR3 DNA sequence: TGTGCCAGCAGCTTAACTAGCGGGGGGAATGAGCAGTTCTTC.

This chain connects TRBV19 to TRBJ2-2; D may be TRBD1 (7 bases). This CDR3 contains 15 residues. In germline, CDR1 is LNHDA, CDR2 SQIVND (reference sequence). Between the trimmed V and J ends, which lost 5 bases and 5 bases, there was a span of 15 bases. CDR3 in DNA: TGTGCCAGTAGTGGCAGGGGGGTTTGGACCGGGGAGCTGTTTTTT. Translation: CASSGRGVWTGELFF.